A single sample gave rise to the 27 T cell receptor beta chains below, sequenced in a study of OX40 agonist ivuxolimab in advanced cancers. Library method: the immunoSEQ multiplex PCR assay. The table was pulled from immuneACCESS by TCRdb, which kept in-frame rearrangements only. Such tables lose some clones; where checked, under half of the loss comes from unresolved V genes, and the rest has no known cause. Here the sample has more than 30,000 clones; approximately 80% occur a single time. The ten largest account for more than 9.5% of the sample. The sequenced sample was CD4+ or CD8+ T cells sorted from blood, obtained in a trial of the OX40 agonist ivuxolimab. The origin of the receptors is an adult with an advanced solid tumor such as melanoma, head and neck, liver or kidney cancer.

The rearrangement links TRBV10-3 to TRBJ1-6; 8 positions match TRBD1. With 6 bases clipped from V and 7 bases from J, the junction kept 2 bases outside the gene matches. Germline V gene lookup returns CDR1 ENHRY and CDR2 SYGVKD. This CDR3 has 13 residues. The CDR3 bases are TGTGCCATCAGGGACAGGGTAAATTCACCCCTCCACTTT. This translates into CAIRDRVNSPLHF.

J is TRBJ2-5 and V is TRBV30; 7 bases line up with TRBD2. Germline CDR1 GTSNPN, CDR2 SVGIG (reference sequence). V lost 5 bases, J lost 5 bases, and 14 bases stayed unmatched. CDR3 size: 15 residues. The chain's CDR3 is CAWGPNGGWQETQYF. DNA of the CDR3: TGTGCCTGGGGCCCGAACGGGGGGTGGCAGGAGACCCAGTACTTC. Looking up the rest from reference TRBV30 and TRBJ2-5 gives the full variable domain: SQTIHQWPATLVQPVGSPLSLECTVEGTSNPNLYWYRQAAGRGLQLLFYSVGIGQISSEVPQNLSASRPQDRQFILSSKKLLLSDSGFYLCAWGPNGGWQETQYFGPGTRLLVL.

V and J are TRBV6-5 and TRBJ1-5; D uncertain. Trimming shortened V by 3 bases and J by 0 bases, and 9 bases separated the two germline ends. Germline loops: CDR1 MNHEY, CDR2 SVGAGI. This CDR3 is 15 amino acids long. DNA of the CDR3: TGTGCCAGCAGTTATCAGGCAGATAGCAATCAGCCCCAGCATTTT. This encodes CASSYQADSNQPQHF.

The chain couples TRBV2 to TRBJ2-3; 8 bases fit TRBD2. Trimming cost V 3 bases and J 2 bases; bases outside gene matches: 7. Germline-derived CDR1 and CDR2 are SNHLY and FYNNEI. The CDR3 runs to 16 residues. The CDR3 DNA is TGTGCCAGCAGTGAGCGGAGCGGGGGCCTCACAGATACGCAGTATTTT. It codes for CASSERSGGLTDTQYF.

The chain combines TRBV9 with TRBJ2-5; possible D gene TRBD1, 6 bases. CDR1 SGDLS and CDR2 YYNGEE come from the germline V gene. With 3 bases removed from V and 4 bases from J, the gap between germline ends came to 13 bases. This CDR3 spans 14 amino acids. The CDR3 DNA sequence: TGTGCCAGCAGCGGGGGGCCGGAGGTAGAGACCCAGTACTTC. Translated, it gives CASSGGPEVETQYF.

The chain uses TRBV5-8 and TRBJ2-3, with D possibly TRBD2 on 6 matching bases. The V end lost 4 bases, the J end lost 0 bases, and 12 bases lay between the germline ends. The germline CDR1 and CDR2 sequences are SGHTS and YDEGEE. The CDR3 loop spans 15 amino acids. CDR3 in amino acids: CASSPGSGSTDTQYF. The CDR3 DNA reads TGTGCCAGCAGCCCGGGTAGCGGTAGCACAGATACGCAGTATTTT.

CDR3 in DNA: TGTGCCAGCAGTTACGGGGCGGGGAGCTCCTACGAGCAGTACTTC. This gives the protein CASSYGAGSSYEQYF. The genes are TRBV6-5 and TRBJ2-7, with a weak D call TRBD2 (6 bases). Germline CDR1 MNHEY, CDR2 SVGAGI. V dropped 2 bases and J dropped 0 bases, with 11 bases sitting between them. This CDR3 is built from 15 residues.

The V and J genes are TRBV7-9 and TRBJ2-7, with 10 bases fitting TRBD1. Trimming removed 4 bases from V and 5 bases from J; junction bases left unmatched: 5. The germline gives CDR1 SEHNR, CDR2 FQNEAQ (reference sequence). The CDR3 consists of 14 residues. The CDR3 protein is CASSWDRGDHEQYF. CDR3 in DNA: TGTGCCAGCAGCTGGGACAGGGGTGACCACGAGCAGTACTTC. Full variable domain (outside the CDR3, taken from reference TRBV7-9 and TRBJ2-7): DTGVSQNPRHKITKRGQNVTFRCDPISEHNRLYWYRQTLGQGPEFLTYFQNEAQLEKSRLLSDRFSAERPKGSFSTLEIQRTEQGDSAMYLCASSWDRGDHEQYFGPGTRLTVT.

The chain uses TRBV29-1 and TRBJ1-2; tentative D call: TRBD1 (5 bases). Germline-derived CDR1 and CDR2 are SQVTM and ANQGSEA. The V end was cut by 3 bases, the J end by 4 bases, with 12 bases between. CDR3 length: 13 amino acids. In nucleotides, the CDR3 is TGCAGCGTTGAGACAGTCAGGGCCTATGGCTACACCTTC. Translated: CSVETVRAYGYTF.

In its sample, this clone ranks as medium-sized. The chain carries TRBV5-6 and TRBJ1-3; D is ambiguous. Germline lookup yields CDR1 SGHDT and CDR2 YYEEEE. The CDR3 contains 13 residues. Trimming took 0 bases from V and 4 from J, leaving 5 bases between them. As DNA, the CDR3 is TGTGCCAGCAGCTTGGTCCAGGGAAACACCATATATTTT. Amino acid sequence: CASSLVQGNTIYF.

By share, this clone counts as medium-sized. V and J are TRBV25-1 and TRBJ2-1; D unclear. V was trimmed by 6 bases and J by 9 bases, leaving 12 bases between them. This CDR3 contains 12 residues. Germline CDR1 MGHDK, CDR2 SYGVNS. CDR3 loop: CASSYSIGEQFF. Written as DNA, the CDR3 is TGTGCCAGCAGCTATAGCATCGGTGAGCAGTTCTTC.

The rearrangement uses TRBV6-1 and TRBJ2-5; D may match TRBD1 or TRBD2 (5 bases each). CDR3 length: 13 amino acids. Per germline, CDR1 MNHNS and CDR2 SASEGT. Trimming shortened V by 7 bases and J by 5 bases, and 14 bases separated the two germline ends. The CDR3 DNA reads as TGTGCCAGCATTCCCCCCAGGGAGGAGACCCAGTACTTC. Amino acid sequence: CASIPPREETQYF.

The chain employs TRBV6-1 and TRBJ1-2, with 9 positions matching TRBD1. The CDR3 has 14 residues. The germline gives CDR1 MNHNS, CDR2 SASEGT. Germline trimming cut 4 bases from V and 5 bases from J; bases unmatched to any gene: 5. The CDR3 loop reads CASSAQGAGYGYTF. DNA for the CDR3: TGTGCCAGCAGTGCACAGGGGGCAGGGTATGGCTACACCTTC.

V and J are TRBV9 and TRBJ2-3; tentatively, D is TRBD2 (5 bases). CDR1 is SGDLS and CDR2 is YYNGEE in the germline V gene. V was shortened by 4 bases and J by 2 bases, with 14 bases between the two germline ends. CDR3 size: 15 residues. DNA of the CDR3: TGTGCCAGCAGCTCCCCTGCGGGCCTCACAGATACGCAGTATTTT. Translated, it gives CASSSPAGLTDTQYF.

The chain has TRBV5-1 and TRBJ2-5; TRBD2 agrees at 7 bases. Per germline, CDR1 SGHRS and CDR2 YFSETQ. CDR3 length: 17 amino acids. Trimming removed 4 bases from V and 0 bases from J; junction bases left unmatched: 12. CDR3 amino acids: CASSHLSAGDYQETQYF. For the CDR3, the DNA is TGCGCCAGCAGCCACCTTTCCGCGGGGGACTACCAAGAGACCCAGTACTTC.

Of note for this clone: A much larger clone is a single base away; this may be a read error. The rearrangement links TRBV6-1 to TRBJ1-3, with D unresolved. Per germline, CDR1 MNHNS and CDR2 SASEGT. Trimming stripped 8 bases from V and 4 bases from J, with 9 bases between. This CDR3 region has 12 residues. The CDR3 DNA is TGTGCCAGCGAGAAACGGGGAAACACCATATATTTT. It translates to CASEKRGNTIYF.

Only one count was recorded for this clone. V gene TRBV18 combines with J gene TRBJ1-4; D is perhaps TRBD1 (5 bases). Trimming left V 3 bases short and J 7 bases short, with 12 bases between. Germline V gene sequence: CDR1 KGHSH, CDR2 LQKENI. The CDR3 covers 14 residues. CDR3: CASSPTIGAEKLFF. DNA for the CDR3: TGTGCCAGCTCACCTACGATCGGGGCTGAAAAACTGTTTTTT.

The gene calls are TRBV6-5 and TRBJ1-3, with D maybe TRBD1 (5 bases). V was cut by 0 bases and J by 2 bases, with 8 bases left in between. Germline CDR1 is MNHEY and CDR2 is SVGAGI. The CDR3 consists of 15 residues. The DNA of the CDR3 is TGTGCCAGCAGTTACTCGGGGGGGACTGGAAACACCATATATTTT. Encoded protein: CASSYSGGTGNTIYF.

This clone was counted only a few times. The J gene is TRBJ2-7, the V gene TRBV28; 7 nucleotides line up with TRBD1. Per the germline V gene, CDR1 is MDHEN and CDR2 is SYDVKM. This CDR3 is 12 amino acids long. CDR3 in DNA: TGTGTCACCGGGACAGCGAATTACGAGCAGTACTTC. Translated, it gives CVTGTANYEQYF.

The chain joins TRBV6-6 to TRBJ2-7; tentatively, D is TRBD1 (5 bases). Trimming removed 0 bases at V and 2 bases at J, with 5 bases between. CDR1 is MNHNY, CDR2 SVGAGI, per germline (reference sequence). The CDR3 is 13 residues long. The CDR3 loop is CASSYSTAYEQYF. The CDR3 nucleotides are TGTGCCAGCAGTTACTCGACAGCCTACGAGCAGTACTTC.

This chain's CDR3 is CASSVQVVNEKLFF. CDR3 sequence (DNA): TGTGCCAGCAGTGTACAGGTCGTCAATGAAAAACTGTTTTTT. This chain joins TRBV6-1 and TRBJ1-4, with D perhaps TRBD1 (5 bases). Trimming stripped 4 bases from V and 5 bases from J, with 11 bases between. This CDR3 comprises 14 residues. Looked up from germline, CDR1 is MNHNS and CDR2 is SASEGT.

J is TRBJ2-1 and V is TRBV19; 9 bases line up with TRBD1. Germline V gene lookup returns CDR1 LNHDA and CDR2 SQIVND (reference sequence). This CDR3 is built from 16 residues. Trimming took 6 bases from V and 5 from J; bases not matched to a gene: 11. The CDR3 is CASSHPGGTGNNEQFF. The CDR3 region has the DNA TGTGCCAGTAGCCACCCCGGCGGGACAGGGAACAATGAGCAGTTCTTC.

The chain uses TRBV30 and TRBJ1-6; a weak D match, TRBD1 (6 bases). Trimming removed 3 bases from V and 7 bases from J, with 19 bases in between. Per germline, CDR1 GTSNPN and CDR2 SVGIG (reference sequence). The CDR3 has 16 residues. CDR3 sequence reads: CAWRYGGRGGNSPLHF. The CDR3, as DNA: TGTGCCTGGAGGTATGGGGGGCGCGGGGGGAATTCACCCCTCCACTTT. Full variable domain (missing parts from reference TRBV30 and TRBJ1-6): SQTIHQWPATLVQPVGSPLSLECTVEGTSNPNLYWYRQAAGRGLQLLFYSVGIGQISSEVPQNLSASRPQDRQFILSSKKLLLSDSGFYLCAWRYGGRGGNSPLHFGNGTRLTVT.

The chain links TRBV19 to TRBJ2-2; D is possibly TRBD1 (5 bases). Germline V gene data show CDR1 as LNHDA and CDR2 as SQIVND (reference sequence). Deletions cut 3 bases from V and 4 bases from J, with 9 bases between. The CDR3 contains 14 residues. CDR3 nucleotides: TGTGCCAGTAGTATCCAGGGTTCCACCGGGGAGCTGTTTTTT. Translating gives CASSIQGSTGELFF.

The chain combines TRBV9 with TRBJ1-5; D not resolved. Germline V lookup: CDR1 SGDLS, CDR2 YYNGEE. This CDR3 region has 15 residues. V dropped 4 bases and J dropped 6 bases, with 17 bases sitting between them. The CDR3 protein is CASSPLGLVGQPQHF. As DNA, the CDR3 is TGTGCCAGCAGCCCTCTTGGGTTAGTTGGTCAGCCCCAGCATTTT.

A remark on this clone: A junction boundary mismatches the germline segment, possibly from a read error. J is TRBJ1-5 and V is TRBV6-1, with 7 bases lining up with TRBD1. Per germline, CDR1 MNHNS and CDR2 SASEGT. The CDR3 covers 15 residues. The CDR3 nucleotides read TGTGCCAGCACTGAACAACCGACAGGGTCCCAGCCCCAGCATTTT. It encodes CASTEQPTGSQPQHF.

This chain connects TRBV6-5 to TRBJ2-5; 9 bases match TRBD2. Trimming cost V 2 bases and J 5 bases; bases outside gene matches: 6. Germline V lookup: CDR1 MNHEY, CDR2 SVGAGI. This CDR3 comprises 15 residues. CDR3 protein: CASSYGGGADETQYF. The CDR3 DNA is TGTGCCAGCAGTTACGGCGGGGGGGCCGATGAGACCCAGTACTTC.